Following are 2 T cell receptor beta chains from one sample sequenced in a study of shared clonotypes between healthy human individuals. The repertoire was sequenced with immunoSEQ multiplex PCR; TCRdb's copy has only in-frame clones and lacks some. Among millions of clones listed, 85% to 95% were seen once. Material: naive CD4+ T cells sorted from blood. Subset meaning: CD45RA+ positively selected. The source is a man between 18 and 29 years old in good health.

CDR3 nucleotides: TGTGCCAGCAGCGTGACATGGAGCTCCTACGAGCAGTACTTC. Translated, it gives CASSVTWSSYEQYF. The chain couples TRBV5-6 to TRBJ2-7; D remains ambiguous. CDR1 is SGHDT and CDR2 is YYEEEE in the germline V gene. This CDR3 contains 14 residues. V was pared by 4 bases and J by 0 bases, with 11 bases between.

This clone was counted a single time. The germline gene is not matched at one end of the junction; a read error may be the cause. The chain combines TRBV6-6 with TRBJ2-7; D is undetermined. This CDR3 contains 14 residues. The V gene's germline CDR1 is MNHNY and CDR2 SVGAGI (reference sequence). CDR3 sequence reads: CASSYLEGSYERYF. The CDR3 region has the DNA TGTGCCAGCAGTTACCTGGAAGGATCTTACGAGCGGTACTTC.